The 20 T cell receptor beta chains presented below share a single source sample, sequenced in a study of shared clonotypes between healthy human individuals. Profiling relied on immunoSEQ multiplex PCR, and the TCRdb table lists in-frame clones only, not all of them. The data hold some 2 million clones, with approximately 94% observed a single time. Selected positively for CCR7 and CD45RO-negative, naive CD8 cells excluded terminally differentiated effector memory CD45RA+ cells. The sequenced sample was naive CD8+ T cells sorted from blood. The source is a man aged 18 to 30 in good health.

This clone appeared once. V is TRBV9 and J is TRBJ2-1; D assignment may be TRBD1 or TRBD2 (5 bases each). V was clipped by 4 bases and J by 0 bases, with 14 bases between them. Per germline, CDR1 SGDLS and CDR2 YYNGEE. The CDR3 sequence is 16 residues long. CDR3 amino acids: CASSTGTVSSYNEQFF. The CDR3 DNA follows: TGTGCCAGCAGCACGGGGACCGTGAGCTCCTACAATGAGCAGTTCTTC.

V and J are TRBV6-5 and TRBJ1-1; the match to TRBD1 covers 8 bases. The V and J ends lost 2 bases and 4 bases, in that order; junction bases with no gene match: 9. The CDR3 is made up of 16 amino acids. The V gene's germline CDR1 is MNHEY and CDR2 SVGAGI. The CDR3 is CASSYGQGGVSTEAFF. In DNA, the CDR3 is TGTGCCAGCAGTTACGGACAGGGAGGTGTGAGCACTGAAGCTTTCTTT.

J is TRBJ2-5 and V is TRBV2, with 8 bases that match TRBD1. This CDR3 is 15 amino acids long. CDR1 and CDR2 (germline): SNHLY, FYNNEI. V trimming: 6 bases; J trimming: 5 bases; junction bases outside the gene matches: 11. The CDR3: CASRGTGSFEETQYF. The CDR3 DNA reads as TGTGCCAGCAGGGGGACAGGTTCGTTCGAGGAGACCCAGTACTTC.

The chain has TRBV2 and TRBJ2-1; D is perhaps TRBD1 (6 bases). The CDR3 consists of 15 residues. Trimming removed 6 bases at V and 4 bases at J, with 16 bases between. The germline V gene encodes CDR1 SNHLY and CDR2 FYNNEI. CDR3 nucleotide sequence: TGTGCCAGCAGCGCGACAGGCGCGGAGTACAATGAGCAGTTCTTC. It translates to CASSATGAEYNEQFF.

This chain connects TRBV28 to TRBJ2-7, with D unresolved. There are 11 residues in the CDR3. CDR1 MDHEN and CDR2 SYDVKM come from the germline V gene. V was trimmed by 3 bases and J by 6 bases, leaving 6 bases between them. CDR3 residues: CASSFSFEQYF. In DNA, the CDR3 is TGTGCCAGCAGTTTTTCTTTCGAGCAGTACTTC.

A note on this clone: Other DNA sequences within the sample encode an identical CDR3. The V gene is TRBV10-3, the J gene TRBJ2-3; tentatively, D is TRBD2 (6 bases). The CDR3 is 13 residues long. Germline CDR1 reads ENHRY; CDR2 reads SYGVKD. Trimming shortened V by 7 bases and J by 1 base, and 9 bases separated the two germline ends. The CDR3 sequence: CAINPSGTDTQYF. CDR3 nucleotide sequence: TGTGCCATCAACCCTAGCGGCACAGATACGCAGTATTTT.

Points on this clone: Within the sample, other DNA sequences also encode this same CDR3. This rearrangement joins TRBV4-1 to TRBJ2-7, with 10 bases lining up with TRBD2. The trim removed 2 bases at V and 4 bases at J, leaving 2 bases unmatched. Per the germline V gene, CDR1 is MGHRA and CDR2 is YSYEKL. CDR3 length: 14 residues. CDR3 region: CASSQLAGAYEQYF. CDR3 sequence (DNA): TGCGCCAGCAGCCAACTAGCGGGAGCTTACGAGCAGTACTTC.

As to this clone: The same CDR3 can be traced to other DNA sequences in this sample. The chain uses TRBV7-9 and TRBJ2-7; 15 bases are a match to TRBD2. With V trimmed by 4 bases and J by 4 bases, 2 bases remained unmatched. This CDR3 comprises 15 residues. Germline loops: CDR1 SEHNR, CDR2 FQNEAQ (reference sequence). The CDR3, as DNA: TGTGCCAGCAGCTCCGGACTAGCGGGAGGGTACGAGCAGTACTTC. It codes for CASSSGLAGGYEQYF.

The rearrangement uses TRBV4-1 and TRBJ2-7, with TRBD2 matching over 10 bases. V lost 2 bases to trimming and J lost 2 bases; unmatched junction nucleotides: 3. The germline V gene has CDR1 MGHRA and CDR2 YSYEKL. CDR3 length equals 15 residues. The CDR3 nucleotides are TGCGCCAGCAGCCAACTAGCGGGAGAACCCTACGAGCAGTACTTC. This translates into CASSQLAGEPYEQYF.

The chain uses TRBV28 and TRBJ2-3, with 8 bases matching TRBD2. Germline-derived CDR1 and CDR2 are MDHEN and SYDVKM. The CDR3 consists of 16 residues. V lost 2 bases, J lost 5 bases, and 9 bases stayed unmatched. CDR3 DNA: TGTGCCAGCAGTTTAGGGTCAGCGGGAGTTTTAGATACGCAGTATTTT. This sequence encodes CASSLGSAGVLDTQYF.

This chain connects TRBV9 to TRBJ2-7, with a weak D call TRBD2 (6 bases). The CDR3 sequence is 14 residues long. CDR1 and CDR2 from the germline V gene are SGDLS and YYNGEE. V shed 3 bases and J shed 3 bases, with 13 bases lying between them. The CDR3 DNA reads TGTGCCAGCAGCGACGGGGGAGAAGGCTACGAGCAGTACTTC. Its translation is CASSDGGEGYEQYF.

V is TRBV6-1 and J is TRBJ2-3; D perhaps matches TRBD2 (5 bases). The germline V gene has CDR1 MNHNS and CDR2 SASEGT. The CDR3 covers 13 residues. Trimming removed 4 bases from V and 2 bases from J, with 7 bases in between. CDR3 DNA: TGTGCCAGCAGTGGAGGACTCACAGATACGCAGTATTTT. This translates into CASSGGLTDTQYF.

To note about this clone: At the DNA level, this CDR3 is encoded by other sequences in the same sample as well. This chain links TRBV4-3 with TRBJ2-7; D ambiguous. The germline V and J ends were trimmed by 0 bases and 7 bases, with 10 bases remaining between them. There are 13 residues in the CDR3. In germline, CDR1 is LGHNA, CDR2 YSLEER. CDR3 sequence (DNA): TGCGCCAGCAGCCAAGATCGCACAGCAGAGCAGTACTTC. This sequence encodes CASSQDRTAEQYF.

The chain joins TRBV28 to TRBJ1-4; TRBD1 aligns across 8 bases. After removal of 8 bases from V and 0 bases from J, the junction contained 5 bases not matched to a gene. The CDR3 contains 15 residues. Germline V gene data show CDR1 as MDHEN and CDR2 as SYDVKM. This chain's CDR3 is CASEDRESTNEKLFF. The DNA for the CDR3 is TGTGCCAGCGAGGACAGGGAATCAACTAATGAAAAACTGTTTTTT.

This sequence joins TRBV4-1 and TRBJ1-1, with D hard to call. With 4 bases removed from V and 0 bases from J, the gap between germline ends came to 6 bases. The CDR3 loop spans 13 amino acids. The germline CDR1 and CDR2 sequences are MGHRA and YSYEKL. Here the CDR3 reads CASSPQMNTEAFF. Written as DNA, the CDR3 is TGCGCCAGCAGCCCCCAAATGAACACTGAAGCTTTCTTT.

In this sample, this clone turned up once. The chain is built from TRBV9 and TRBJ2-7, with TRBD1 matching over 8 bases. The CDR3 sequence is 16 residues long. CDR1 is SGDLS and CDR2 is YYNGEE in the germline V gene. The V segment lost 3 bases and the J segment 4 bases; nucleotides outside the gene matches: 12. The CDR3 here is CASSEGRGQAKYEQYF. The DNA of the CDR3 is TGTGCCAGCAGCGAGGGCCGGGGACAGGCGAAGTACGAGCAGTACTTC.

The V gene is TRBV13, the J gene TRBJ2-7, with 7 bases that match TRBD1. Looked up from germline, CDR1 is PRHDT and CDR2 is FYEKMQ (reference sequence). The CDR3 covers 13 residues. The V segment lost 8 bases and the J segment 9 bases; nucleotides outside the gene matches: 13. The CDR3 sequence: CASSRGRTSAQYF. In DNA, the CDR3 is TGTGCCAGCTCCAGGGGGAGAACCTCCGCGCAGTACTTC.

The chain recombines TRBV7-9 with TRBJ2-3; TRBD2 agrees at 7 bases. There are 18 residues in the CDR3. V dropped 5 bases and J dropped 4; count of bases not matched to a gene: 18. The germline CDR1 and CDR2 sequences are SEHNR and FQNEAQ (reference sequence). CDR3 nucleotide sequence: TGTGCCAGCAGCCTTGAGGGACTGCGCGGGAGAAATGCAGATACGCAGTATTTT. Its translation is CASSLEGLRGRNADTQYF. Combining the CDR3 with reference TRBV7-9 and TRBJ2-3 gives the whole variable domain DTGVSQNPRHKITKRGQNVTFRCDPISEHNRLYWYRQTLGQGPEFLTYFQNEAQLEKSRLLSDRFSAERPKGSFSTLEIQRTEQGDSAMYLCASSLEGLRGRNADTQYFGPGTRLTVL.

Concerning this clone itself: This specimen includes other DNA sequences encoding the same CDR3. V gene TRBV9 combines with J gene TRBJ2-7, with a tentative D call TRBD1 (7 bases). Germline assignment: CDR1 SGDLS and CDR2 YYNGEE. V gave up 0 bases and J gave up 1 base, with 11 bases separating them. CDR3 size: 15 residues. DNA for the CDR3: TGTGCCAGCAGCGTAGGGGCGGGACAGTCCTACGAGCAGTACTTC. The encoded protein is CASSVGAGQSYEQYF.

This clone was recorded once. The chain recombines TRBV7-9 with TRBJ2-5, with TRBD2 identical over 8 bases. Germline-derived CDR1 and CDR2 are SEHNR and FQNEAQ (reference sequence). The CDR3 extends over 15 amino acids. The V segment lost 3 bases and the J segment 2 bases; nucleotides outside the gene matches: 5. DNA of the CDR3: TGTGCCAGCAGCTTCTCCACTAGCGGTCAAGAGACCCAGTACTTC. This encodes CASSFSTSGQETQYF.